The 16 T cell receptor beta chains reported below all come from one sample, sequenced in a study of HIV-infected patients and healthy controls. TCRdb passed the 5' RACE reads through MiXCR, listing each CDR3 protein once. The sample carries about 67,000 distinct CDR3 sequences, approximately 15% recorded once. Sequenced: CD4+ T cells from blood. These receptors all come from a human donor in good health.

J is TRBJ2-7 and V is TRBV28, with D possibly being TRBD1 (7 bases). Germline V gene lookup returns CDR1 MDHEN and CDR2 SYDVKM. The CDR3 consists of 15 residues. The V end was cut by 5 bases, the J end by 3 bases, with 17 bases between. Here the CDR3 DNA reads TGTGCCAGCAGTCCGGGGGTGCAGGGGGTCTACGAGCAGTACTTC. This translates into CASSPGVQGVYEQYF.

Many counts were recorded for this clonotype. The V and J genes are TRBV2 and TRBJ2-2; 7 positions agree with TRBD2. Germline V gene lookup returns CDR1 SNHLY and CDR2 FYNNEI. The CDR3 consists of 16 residues. Unmatched junction bases numbered 8, after V lost 7 bases and J lost 0 bases. CDR3 sequence (DNA): TGTGCCAGCACCGCCTCCGGGGGGACGAACACCGGGGAGCTGTTTTTT. Residues: CASTASGGTNTGELFF.

The chain uses TRBV5-1 and TRBJ2-7; the D gene could be TRBD1 or TRBD2 (5 bases each). V was clipped by 4 bases and J by 3 bases, with 20 bases between them. CDR1 and CDR2 from the germline V gene are SGHRS and YFSETQ. The CDR3 spans 16 residues. The CDR3 coding sequence is TGCGCCAGCAGCGGGCAGGGCGTGGGACGGGGCTACGAGCAGTACTTC. This gives the protein CASSGQGVGRGYEQYF.

The genes are TRBV5-1 and TRBJ1-2; a possible D gene is TRBD1 (6 bases). This CDR3 is built from 14 residues. Trimming removed 5 bases from V and 4 bases from J, with 15 bases in between. Germline assignment: CDR1 SGHRS and CDR2 YFSETQ. CDR3 in amino acids: CASRTEGGSYGYTF. DNA for the CDR3: TGCGCCAGCAGAACCGAAGGGGGAAGCTATGGCTACACCTTC. Full variable domain (rest looked up from reference TRBV5-1 and TRBJ1-2): KAGVTQTPRYLIKTRGQQVTLSCSPISGHRSVSWYQQTPGQGLQFLFEYFSETQRNKGNFPGRFSGRQFSNSRSEMNVSTLELGDSALYLCASRTEGGSYGYTFGSGTRLTVV.

There are a few counts of this clonotype. The V and J genes are TRBV7-9 and TRBJ1-4, with TRBD1 as a possible D gene (6 bases). The CDR3 spans 15 residues. The germline V gene has CDR1 SEHNR and CDR2 FQNEAQ (reference sequence). Trimming stripped 1 base from V and 3 bases from J, with 9 bases between. For the CDR3, the DNA is TGTGCCAGCAGCTTAGGGGACACTCCTAATGAAAAACTGTTTTTT. Its protein is CASSLGDTPNEKLFF.

The sample holds many counts of this clonotype. One end of the junction does not line up with germline, which may come from a read error. The chain employs TRBV20-1 and TRBJ2-1, with D possibly being TRBD2 (6 bases). The CDR3 consists of 16 residues. The germline CDR1 and CDR2 sequences are DFQATT and SNEGSKA (reference sequence). The CDR3 region is CSARGGTAIRGVPQDF. Here the CDR3 DNA reads TGCAGTGCTAGAGGGGGTACCGCGATCCGCGGGGTCCCCCAGGACTTC.

At least ten counts were recorded for this clonotype. The chain is built from TRBV12-3 or TRBV12-4 and TRBJ2-1, with TRBD2 matching over 13 bases. Trimming took 6 bases from V and 10 from J; bases not matched to a gene: 15. The CDR3 runs 17 residues. CDR3 coding DNA: TGTGCCAGCAGCCCAGCGGGAGGACTAGCGGGAGAGGGCGAGCAGTTCTTC. Its protein is CASSPAGGLAGEGEQFF.

The chain carries TRBV28 and TRBJ1-2; 9 bases line up with TRBD1. This CDR3 region has 14 residues. V dropped 6 bases and J dropped 6; count of bases not matched to a gene: 8. CDR1 is MDHEN and CDR2 is SYDVKM in the germline V gene. This CDR3 is CASRRSGTGNGYTF. CDR3 DNA: TGTGCCAGCAGACGCTCCGGGACAGGGAATGGCTACACCTTC.

This chain links TRBV25-1 with TRBJ1-4, with a weak D call TRBD1 (6 bases). V dropped 4 bases and J dropped 2 bases, with 17 bases sitting between them. Germline CDR1 MGHDK, CDR2 SYGVNS. CDR3 length: 17 residues. Here the CDR3 DNA reads TGTGCCAGCAGTGGCTTGGACAGACAACTCACTAATGAAAAACTGTTTTTT. This sequence encodes CASSGLDRQLTNEKLFF.

J is TRBJ1-2 and V is TRBV20-1; no definite D call. The germline V gene has CDR1 DFQATT and CDR2 SNEGSKA (reference sequence). The CDR3 loop spans 13 amino acids. V was cut by 0 bases and J by 4 bases, with 9 bases left in between. This chain's CDR3 is CSARDQTAYGYTF. CDR3 DNA sequence: TGCAGTGCTAGAGATCAAACGGCCTATGGCTACACCTTC.

This clonotype turned up a few times. This chain uses TRBV7-2 with TRBJ1-6; no definite D call. This CDR3 is built from 16 residues. The ends were cut back, 4 bases at V and 9 bases at J, with 19 bases in the middle. CDR1 is SGHTA and CDR2 is FQGNSA in the germline V gene. CDR3 DNA sequence: TGTGCCAGCAGCTCGCGGACCGGGCTCCTAGGTTCACCCCTCCACTTT. Protein product: CASSSRTGLLGSPLHF.

This clonotype was seen a handful of times. The rearrangement uses TRBV20-1 and TRBJ2-4; 8 nucleotides match TRBD2. The CDR3 totals 15 residues. CDR1 DFQATT and CDR2 SNEGSKA come from the germline V gene (reference sequence). Trimming cost V 3 bases and J 0 bases; bases outside gene matches: 4. This CDR3 reads CSASELAVAKNIQYF. The CDR3 DNA reads TGCAGTGCTAGTGAACTAGCGGTAGCCAAAAACATTCAGTACTTC.

This clonotype is medium-sized (0.01 to 0.1%). This chain uses TRBV12-3 or TRBV12-4 with TRBJ2-3, with a possible D match to TRBD1 (6 bases). Trimming shortened V by 2 bases and J by 8 bases, and 11 bases separated the two germline ends. This CDR3 has 13 amino acids. In DNA form, the CDR3 reads TGTGCCAGCAGTTTAAACAGGGATGCTACGCAGTATTTT. Translated, it gives CASSLNRDATQYF.

This chain links TRBV19 with TRBJ1-1; maybe TRBD1 (6 bases). CDR3 size: 13 residues. CDR1 and CDR2 from the germline V gene are LNHDA and SQIVND (reference sequence). With 10 bases removed from V and 1 base from J, the gap between germline ends came to 13 bases. DNA for the CDR3: TGTGCCACTACCCTGGGGGCGAACACTGAAGCTTTCTTT. Its translation: CATTLGANTEAFF.

The CDR3 sequence is CASSAITDTQYF. Written as DNA, the CDR3 is TGTGCCAGCAGCGCAATCACAGATACGCAGTATTTT. The chain carries TRBV9 and TRBJ2-3; D is undetermined. The V end lost 3 bases, the J end lost 2 bases, and 4 bases lay between the germline ends. The V gene's germline CDR1 is SGDLS and CDR2 YYNGEE. This CDR3 contains 12 residues.

This clonotype was seen only a few times. This chain connects TRBV4-3 to TRBJ2-1; TRBD2 matches 8 bases. This CDR3 is 14 amino acids long. V lost 3 bases to trimming and J lost 8 bases; unmatched junction nucleotides: 6. Looked up from germline, CDR1 is LGHNA and CDR2 is YSLEER. CDR3 bases: TGCGCCAGCAGCCAGGGACTAGATTCCCATGAGCAGTTCTTC. Its translation is CASSQGLDSHEQFF.